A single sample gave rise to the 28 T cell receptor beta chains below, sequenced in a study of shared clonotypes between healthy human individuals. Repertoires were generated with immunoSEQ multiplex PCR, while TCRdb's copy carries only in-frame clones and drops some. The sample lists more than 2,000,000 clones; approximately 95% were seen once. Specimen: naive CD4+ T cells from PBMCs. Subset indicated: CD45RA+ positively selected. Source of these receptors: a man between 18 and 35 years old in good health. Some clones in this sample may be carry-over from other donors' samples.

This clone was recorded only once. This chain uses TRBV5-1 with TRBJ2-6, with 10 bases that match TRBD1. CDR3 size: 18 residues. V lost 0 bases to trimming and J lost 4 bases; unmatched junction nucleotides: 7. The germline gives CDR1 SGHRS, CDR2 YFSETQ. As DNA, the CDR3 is TGCGCCAGCAGCTTGGGGACAGGGGGATCTTCCGGGGCCAACGTCCTGACTTTC. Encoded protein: CASSLGTGGSSGANVLTF.

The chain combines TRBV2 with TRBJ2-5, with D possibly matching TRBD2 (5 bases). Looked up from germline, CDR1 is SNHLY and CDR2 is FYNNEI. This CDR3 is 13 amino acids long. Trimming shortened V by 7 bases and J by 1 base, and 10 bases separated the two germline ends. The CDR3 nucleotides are TGTGCCAGCACTTTGCGGGCCCAAGAGACCCAGTACTTC. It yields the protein CASTLRAQETQYF.

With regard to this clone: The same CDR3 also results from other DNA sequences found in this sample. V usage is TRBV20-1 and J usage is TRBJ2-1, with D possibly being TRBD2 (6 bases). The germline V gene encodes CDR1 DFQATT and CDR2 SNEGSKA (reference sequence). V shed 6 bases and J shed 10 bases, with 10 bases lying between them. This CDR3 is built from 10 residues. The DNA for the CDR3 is TGCAGTGCCGGACGGGGGGAGCAGTTCTTC. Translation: CSAGRGEQFF.

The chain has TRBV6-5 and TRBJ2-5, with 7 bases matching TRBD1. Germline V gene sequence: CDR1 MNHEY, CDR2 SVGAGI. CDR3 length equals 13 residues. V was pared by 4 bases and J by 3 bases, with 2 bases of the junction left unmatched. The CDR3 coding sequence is TGTGCCAGCAGTTTGACAGGGAAAGAGACCCAGTACTTC. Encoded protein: CASSLTGKETQYF.

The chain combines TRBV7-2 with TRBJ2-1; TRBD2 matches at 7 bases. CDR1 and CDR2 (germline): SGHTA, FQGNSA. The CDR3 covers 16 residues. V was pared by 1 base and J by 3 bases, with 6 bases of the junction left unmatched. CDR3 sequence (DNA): TGTGCCAGCAGCTTAGTGACTAGCCAGAACTACAATGAGCAGTTCTTC. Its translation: CASSLVTSQNYNEQFF.

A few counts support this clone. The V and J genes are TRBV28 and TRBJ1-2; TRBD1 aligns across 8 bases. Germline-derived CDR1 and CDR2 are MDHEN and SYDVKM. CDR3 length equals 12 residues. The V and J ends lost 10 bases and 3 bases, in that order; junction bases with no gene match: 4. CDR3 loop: CAIQGQDYGYTF. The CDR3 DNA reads TGTGCCATCCAGGGACAGGACTATGGCTACACCTTC.

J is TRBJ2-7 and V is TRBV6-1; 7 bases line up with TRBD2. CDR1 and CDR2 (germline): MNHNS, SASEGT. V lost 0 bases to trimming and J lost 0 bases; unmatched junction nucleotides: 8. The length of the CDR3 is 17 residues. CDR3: CASSEAPIRTSSYEQYF. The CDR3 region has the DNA TGTGCCAGCAGTGAAGCCCCTATCAGGACTAGCTCCTACGAGCAGTACTTC.

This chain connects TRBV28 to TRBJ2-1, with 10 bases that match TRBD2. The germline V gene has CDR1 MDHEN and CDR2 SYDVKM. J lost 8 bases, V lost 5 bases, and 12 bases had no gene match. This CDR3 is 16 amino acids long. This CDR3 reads CASSTPSSGRVDEQFF. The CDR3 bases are TGTGCCAGCAGTACACCATCTAGCGGGAGAGTCGATGAGCAGTTCTTC.

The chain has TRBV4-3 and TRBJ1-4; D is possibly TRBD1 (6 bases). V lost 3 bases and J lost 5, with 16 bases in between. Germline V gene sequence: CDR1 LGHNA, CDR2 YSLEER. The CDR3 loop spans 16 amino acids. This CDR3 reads CASSQSWVGGNEKLFF. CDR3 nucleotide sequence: TGCGCCAGCAGCCAGTCGTGGGTTGGGGGCAATGAAAAACTGTTTTTT.

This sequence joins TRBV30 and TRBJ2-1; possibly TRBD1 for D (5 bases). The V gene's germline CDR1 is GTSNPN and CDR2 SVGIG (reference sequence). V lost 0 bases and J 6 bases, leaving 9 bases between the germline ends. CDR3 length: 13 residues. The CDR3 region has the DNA TGTGCCTGGAGTGTGGGGCTGCTCAATGAGCAGTTCTTC. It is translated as CAWSVGLLNEQFF. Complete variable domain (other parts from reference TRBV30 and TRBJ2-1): SQTIHQWPATLVQPVGSPLSLECTVEGTSNPNLYWYRQAAGRGLQLLFYSVGIGQISSEVPQNLSASRPQDRQFILSSKKLLLSDSGFYLCAWSVGLLNEQFFGPGTRLTVL.

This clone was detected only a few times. CDR3 nucleotide sequence: TGTGCCAGCAGCGTAGCACCCAGGGACCCCGAAGCTTTCTTT. This codes for CASSVAPRDPEAFF. This rearrangement joins TRBV9 to TRBJ1-1; maybe TRBD1 (5 bases). Germline V gene data show CDR1 as SGDLS and CDR2 as YYNGEE. This CDR3 has 14 amino acids. V was pared by 0 bases and J by 8 bases, with 14 bases between.

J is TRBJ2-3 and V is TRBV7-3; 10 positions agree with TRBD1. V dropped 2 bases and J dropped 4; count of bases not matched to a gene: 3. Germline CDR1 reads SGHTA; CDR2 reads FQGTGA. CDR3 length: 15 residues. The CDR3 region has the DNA TGTGCCAGCAGCTTATGGGACAGGGGCCCAGATACGCAGTATTTT. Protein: CASSLWDRGPDTQYF.

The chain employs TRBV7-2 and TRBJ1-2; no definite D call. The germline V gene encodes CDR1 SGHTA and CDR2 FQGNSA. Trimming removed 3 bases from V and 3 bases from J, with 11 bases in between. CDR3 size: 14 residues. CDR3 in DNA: TGTGCCAGCAGCTTCGGCCCCGGGGACTATGGCTACACCTTC. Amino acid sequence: CASSFGPGDYGYTF.

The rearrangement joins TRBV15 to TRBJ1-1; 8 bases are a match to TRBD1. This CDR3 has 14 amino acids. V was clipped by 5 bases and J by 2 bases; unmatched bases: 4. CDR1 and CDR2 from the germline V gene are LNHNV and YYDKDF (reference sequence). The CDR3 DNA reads TGTGCCACCAGCTCGGACAGGGCAAACACTGAAGCTTTCTTT. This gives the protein CATSSDRANTEAFF.

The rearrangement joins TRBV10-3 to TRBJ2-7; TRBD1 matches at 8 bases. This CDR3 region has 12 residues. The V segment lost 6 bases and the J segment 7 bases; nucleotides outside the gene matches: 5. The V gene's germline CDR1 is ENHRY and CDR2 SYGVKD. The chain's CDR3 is CAISGQGGEQYF. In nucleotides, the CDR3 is TGTGCCATCAGCGGACAGGGTGGGGAGCAGTACTTC.

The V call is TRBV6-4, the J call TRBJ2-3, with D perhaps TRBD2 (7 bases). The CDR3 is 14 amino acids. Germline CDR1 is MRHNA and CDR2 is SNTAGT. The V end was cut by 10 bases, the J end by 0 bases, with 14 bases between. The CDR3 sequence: CAIKQGGSTDTQYF. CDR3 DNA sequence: TGTGCCATTAAACAGGGAGGGAGCACAGATACGCAGTATTTT.

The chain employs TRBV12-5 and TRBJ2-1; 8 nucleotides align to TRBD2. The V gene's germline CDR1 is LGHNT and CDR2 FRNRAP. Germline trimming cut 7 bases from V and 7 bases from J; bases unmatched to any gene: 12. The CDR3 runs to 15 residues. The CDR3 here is CASAPGTSMANEQFF. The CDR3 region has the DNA TGTGCTAGTGCCCCCGGGACTAGTATGGCGAATGAGCAGTTCTTC.

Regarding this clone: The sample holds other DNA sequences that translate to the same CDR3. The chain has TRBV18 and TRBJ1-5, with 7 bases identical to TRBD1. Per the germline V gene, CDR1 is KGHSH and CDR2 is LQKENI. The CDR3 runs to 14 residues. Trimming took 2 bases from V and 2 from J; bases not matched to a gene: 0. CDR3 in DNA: TGTGCCAGCTCACCAACAGGGGGCAATCAGCCCCAGCATTTT. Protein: CASSPTGGNQPQHF. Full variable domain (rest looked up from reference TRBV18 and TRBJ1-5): NAGVMQNPRHLVRRRGQEARLRCSPMKGHSHVYWYRQLPEEGLKFMVYLQKENIIDESGMPKERFSAEFPKEGPSILRIQQVVRGDSAAYFCASSPTGGNQPQHFGDGTRLSIL.

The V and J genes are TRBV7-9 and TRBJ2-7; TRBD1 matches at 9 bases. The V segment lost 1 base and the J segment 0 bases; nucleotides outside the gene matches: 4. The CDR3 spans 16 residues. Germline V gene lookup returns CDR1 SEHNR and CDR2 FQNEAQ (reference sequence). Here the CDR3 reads CASSLVATGGSYEQYF. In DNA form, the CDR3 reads TGTGCCAGCAGCTTAGTGGCGACAGGGGGCTCCTACGAGCAGTACTTC.

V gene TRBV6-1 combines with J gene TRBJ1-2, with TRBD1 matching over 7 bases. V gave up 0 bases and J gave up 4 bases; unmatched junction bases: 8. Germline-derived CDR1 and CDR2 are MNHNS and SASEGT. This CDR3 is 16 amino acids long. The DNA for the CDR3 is TGTGCCAGCAGTGAAGCGCTTCGGGCAGGGGGCTATGGCTACACCTTC. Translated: CASSEALRAGGYGYTF.

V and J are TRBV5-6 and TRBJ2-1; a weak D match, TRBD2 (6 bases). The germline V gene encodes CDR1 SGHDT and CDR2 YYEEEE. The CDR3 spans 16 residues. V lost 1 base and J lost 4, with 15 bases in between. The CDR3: CASSLFGGAVYNEQFF. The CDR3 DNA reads TGTGCCAGCAGCTTGTTTGGCGGGGCGGTATACAATGAGCAGTTCTTC.

The CDR3 loop is CSVVTSSGNTGELFF. The CDR3 DNA reads as TGCAGCGTTGTCACCTCTAGCGGAAACACCGGGGAGCTGTTTTTT. The chain uses TRBV29-1 and TRBJ2-2, with 7 nucleotides matching TRBD2. This CDR3 has 15 residues. The J segment lost 2 bases and the V segment lost 4 bases, leaving 7 bases of the junction unmatched. From germline, CDR1 is SQVTM and CDR2 ANQGSEA.

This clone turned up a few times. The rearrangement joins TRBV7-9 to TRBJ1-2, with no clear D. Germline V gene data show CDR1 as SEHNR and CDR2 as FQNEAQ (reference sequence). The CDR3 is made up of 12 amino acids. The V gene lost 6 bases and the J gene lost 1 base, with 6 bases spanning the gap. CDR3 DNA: TGTGCCAGCAGAGCAAGTAACTATGGCTACACCTTC. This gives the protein CASRASNYGYTF. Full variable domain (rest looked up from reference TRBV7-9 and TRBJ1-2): DTGVSQNPRHKITKRGQNVTFRCDPISEHNRLYWYRQTLGQGPEFLTYFQNEAQLEKSRLLSDRFSAERPKGSFSTLEIQRTEQGDSAMYLCASRASNYGYTFGSGTRLTVV.

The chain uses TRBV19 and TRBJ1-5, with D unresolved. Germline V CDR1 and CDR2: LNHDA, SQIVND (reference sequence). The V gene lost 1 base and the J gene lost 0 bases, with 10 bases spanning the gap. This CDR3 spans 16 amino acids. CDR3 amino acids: CASSIVRGNSNQPQHF. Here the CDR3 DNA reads TGTGCCAGTAGTATAGTGCGGGGTAATAGCAATCAGCCCCAGCATTTT.

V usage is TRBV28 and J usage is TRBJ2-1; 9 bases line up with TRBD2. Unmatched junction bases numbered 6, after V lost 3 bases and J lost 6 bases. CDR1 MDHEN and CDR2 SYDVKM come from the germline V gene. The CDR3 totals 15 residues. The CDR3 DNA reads TGTGCCAGCAGTTTGGCGGGAGGGCCTGCCAATGAGCAGTTCTTC. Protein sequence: CASSLAGGPANEQFF.

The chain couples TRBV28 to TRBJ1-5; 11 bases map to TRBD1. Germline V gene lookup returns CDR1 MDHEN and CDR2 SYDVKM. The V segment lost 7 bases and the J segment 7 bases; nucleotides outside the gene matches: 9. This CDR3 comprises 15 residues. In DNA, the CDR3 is TGTGCCAGCAACCGAGGACAGGGGGCATGGCAGCCCCAGCATTTT. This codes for CASNRGQGAWQPQHF.

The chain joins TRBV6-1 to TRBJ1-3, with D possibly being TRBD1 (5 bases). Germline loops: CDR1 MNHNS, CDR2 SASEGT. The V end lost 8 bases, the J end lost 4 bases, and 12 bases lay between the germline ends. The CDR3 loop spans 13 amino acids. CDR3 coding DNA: TGTGCCAGCGGGGCCATTTGGGGAAACACCATATATTTT. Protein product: CASGAIWGNTIYF.

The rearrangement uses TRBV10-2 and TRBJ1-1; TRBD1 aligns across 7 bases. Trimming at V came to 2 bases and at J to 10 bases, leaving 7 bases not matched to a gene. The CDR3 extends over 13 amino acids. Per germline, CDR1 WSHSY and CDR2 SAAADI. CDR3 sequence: CASSEQTGMRAFF. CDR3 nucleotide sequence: TGCGCCAGCAGTGAGCAGACAGGGATGAGAGCTTTCTTT.